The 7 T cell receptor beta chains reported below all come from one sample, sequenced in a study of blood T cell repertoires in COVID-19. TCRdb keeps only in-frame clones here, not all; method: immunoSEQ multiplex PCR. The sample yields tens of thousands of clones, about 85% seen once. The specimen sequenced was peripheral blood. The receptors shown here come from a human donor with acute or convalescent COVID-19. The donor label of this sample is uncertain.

The CDR3 DNA follows: TGTGCCAGCAGTTACGCCGGGACAGGGATCTACGAGCAGTACTTC. This codes for CASSYAGTGIYEQYF. The rearrangement links TRBV6-2 or TRBV6-3 to TRBJ2-7; the match to TRBD1 covers 9 bases. The CDR3 contains 15 residues. The trim removed 2 bases at V and 3 bases at J, leaving 5 bases unmatched. Germline CDR1 and CDR2: MNHEY and SVGEGT.

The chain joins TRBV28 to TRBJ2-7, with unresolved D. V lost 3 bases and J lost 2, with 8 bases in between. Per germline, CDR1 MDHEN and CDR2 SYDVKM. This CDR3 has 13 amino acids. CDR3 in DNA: TGTGCCAGCAGTTTCGAGAGGCCCTACGAGCAGTACTTC. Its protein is CASSFERPYEQYF.

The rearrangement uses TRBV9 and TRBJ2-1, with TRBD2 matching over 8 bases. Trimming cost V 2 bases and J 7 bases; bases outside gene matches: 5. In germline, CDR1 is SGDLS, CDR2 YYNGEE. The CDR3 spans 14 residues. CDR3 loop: CASSVTGTSNEQFF. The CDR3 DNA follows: TGTGCCAGCAGCGTTACCGGGACTAGTAATGAGCAGTTCTTC. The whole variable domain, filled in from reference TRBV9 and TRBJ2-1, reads DSGVTQTPKHLITATGQRVTLRCSPRSGDLSVYWYQQSLDQGLQFLIQYYNGEERAKGNILERFSAQQFPDLHSELNLSSLELGDSALYFCASSVTGTSNEQFFGPGTRLTVL.

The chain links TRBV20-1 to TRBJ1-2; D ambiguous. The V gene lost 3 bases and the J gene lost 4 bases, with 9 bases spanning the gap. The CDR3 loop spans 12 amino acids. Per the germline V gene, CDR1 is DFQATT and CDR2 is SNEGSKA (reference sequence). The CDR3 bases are TGCAGTGCTAGTTTGGGGAGCTATGGCTACACCTTC. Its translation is CSASLGSYGYTF.

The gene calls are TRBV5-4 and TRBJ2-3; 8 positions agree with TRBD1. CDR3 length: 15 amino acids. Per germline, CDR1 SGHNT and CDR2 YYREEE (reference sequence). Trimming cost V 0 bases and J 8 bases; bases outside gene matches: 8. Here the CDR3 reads CASSLGDRFKGTQYF. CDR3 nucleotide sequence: TGTGCCAGCAGCTTGGGGGACAGGTTCAAGGGTACGCAGTATTTT.

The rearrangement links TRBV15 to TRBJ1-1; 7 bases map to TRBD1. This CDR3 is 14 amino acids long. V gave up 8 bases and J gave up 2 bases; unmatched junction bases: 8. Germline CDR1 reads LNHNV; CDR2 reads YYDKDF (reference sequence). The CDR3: CATRPGQLNTEAFF. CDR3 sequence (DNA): TGTGCCACCCGACCGGGACAGCTAAACACTGAAGCTTTCTTT. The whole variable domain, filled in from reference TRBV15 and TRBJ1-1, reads DAMVIQNPRYQVTQFGKPVTLSCSQTLNHNVMYWYQQKSSQAPKLLFHYYDKDFNNEADTPDNFQSRRPNTSFCFLDIRSPGLGDTAMYLCATRPGQLNTEAFFGQGTRLTVV.

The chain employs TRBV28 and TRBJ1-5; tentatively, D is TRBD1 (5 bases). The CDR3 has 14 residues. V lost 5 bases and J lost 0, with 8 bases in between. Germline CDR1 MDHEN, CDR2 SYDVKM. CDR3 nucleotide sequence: TGTGCCAGCAGTCTCGGACATAGCAATCAGCCCCAGCATTTT. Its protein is CASSLGHSNQPQHF. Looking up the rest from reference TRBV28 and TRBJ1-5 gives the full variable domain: DVKVTQSSRYLVKRTGEKVFLECVQDMDHENMFWYRQDPGLGLRLIYFSYDVKMKEKGDIPEGYSVSREKKERFSLILESASTNQTSMYLCASSLGHSNQPQHFGDGTRLSIL.